This T cell receptor (beta chain) was identified in a study of technical replicates of blood from a few donors. TCRdb's copy holds only in-frame clones and misses some; the assay was immunoSEQ multiplex PCR. Seen here are about 83,000 clones, roughly 94% observed once, and the top ten hold about 0.27%. This CDR3 has 13 residues. V lost 7 bases to trimming and J lost 3 bases; unmatched junction nucleotides: 6. Germline-derived CDR1 and CDR2 are SQVTM and ANQGSEA. V gene TRBV29-1 combines with J gene TRBJ1-1, with TRBD1 matching 9 bases. This TCR came from a human donor in good health. Sequencing input: T cells isolated from PBMCs. This chain's CDR3 is CSGTGTGYTEAFF. Here the CDR3 DNA reads TGCAGCGGAACCGGGACAGGGTACACTGAAGCTTTCTTT.